This is a list of T cell receptor beta chains from one sample in a study of CD8 T cells in ankylosing spondylitis. TCRdb independently ran MiXCR on the 5' RACE reads; one entry per CDR3 protein. The sample yields 150,000 to 200,000 distinct CDR3 sequences, around a tenth seen once. The specimen sequenced was blood, either unsorted or a sorted T cell fraction (not recorded which). These receptors all come from a male donor with ankylosing spondylitis or in good health (not recorded which). Both conserved end residues are part of each CDR3. Fields, in order: CDR3 protein, CDR3 DNA, clone size, D gene, J gene, V gene. D genes are given only for firm matches. Not every row has a clone size; where given, it reads once, few, many or a size class.

CASRMGNSGELFF	TGTGCCAGCAGGATGGGGAACTCTGGGGAGCTGTTTTTT	.	.	TRBJ2-2	TRBV7-9
CASSKVVGELFF	TGTGCCAGCAGTAAAGTCGTCGGGGAGCTGTTTTTT	many	.	TRBJ2-2	TRBV12-3/TRBV12-4
CASSLVSGEETQYF	TGTGCCAGCAGCTTGGTGTCTGGGGAAGAGACCCAGTACTTC	many	.	TRBJ2-5	TRBV5-6
CSAPSGIRTDTQYF	TGCAGTGCTCCGAGCGGGATACGCACAGATACGCAGTATTTT	few	TRBD2	TRBJ2-3	TRBV20-1
CASSLGTGKQETQYF	TGTGCCAGCAGCCTGGGGACAGGGAAACAAGAGACCCAGTACTTC	.	TRBD1	TRBJ2-5	TRBV7-2
CASSLEGLSNQPQHF	TGCGCCAGCAGCTTGGAAGGACTTAGCAATCAGCCCCAGCATTTT	many	.	TRBJ1-5	TRBV5-1
CASSQSRTGPYGYTF	TGCGCCAGCAGCCAATCTAGGACAGGGCCCTATGGCTACACCTTC	few	TRBD1	TRBJ1-2	TRBV4-3
CASSQRGVYEQFF	TGTGCCAGCAGCCAACGGGGGGTCTATGAGCAGTTCTTC	.	TRBD2	TRBJ2-1	TRBV3-1
CASSLVRGRVETQYF	TGTGCCAGCAGCTTAGTTCGAGGCCGCGTAGAGACCCAGTACTTC	.	.	TRBJ2-5	TRBV11-2
CASSPFDRVNYGYTF	TGTGCCAGCAGCCCTTTTGACAGGGTAAACTATGGCTACACCTTC	.	TRBD1	TRBJ1-2	TRBV28
CASSLDPQWGANSRGNNEQFF	TGTGCCAGCAGCTTAGATCCCCAGTGGGGGGCCAACTCGAGAGGCAACAATGAGCAGTTCTTC	.	.	TRBJ2-1	TRBV11-3
CASSLAGSSNEQFF	TGTGCCAGCAGCTTAGCAGGCAGTAGCAATGAGCAGTTCTTC	few	.	TRBJ2-1	TRBV7-6
CASTTQGPGLSAEAFF	TGTGCCAGCACCACTCAAGGACCAGGGCTTTCGGCTGAAGCTTTCTTT	many	.	TRBJ1-1	TRBV5-6
CASTQGLAGYEQYF	TGTGCCAGCACCCAGGGACTAGCGGGTTACGAGCAGTACTTC	many	TRBD2	TRBJ2-7	TRBV2
CASRLQGAREKLFF	TGTGCCAGCAGGTTACAGGGGGCGAGGGAAAAACTGTTTTTT	many	TRBD1	TRBJ1-4	TRBV27
CASSADGNNEQFF	TGCGCCAGCAGCGCCGACGGGAACAATGAGCAGTTCTTC	many	.	TRBJ2-1	TRBV5-1
CATEAESQETQYF	TGCGCCACCGAAGCGGAATCTCAAGAGACCCAGTACTTC	many	.	TRBJ2-5	TRBV10-1
CSVVGSVNEKLFF	TGCAGCGTTGTAGGGAGTGTTAATGAAAAACTGTTTTTT	many	.	TRBJ1-4	TRBV29-1
CASSLVGTSLAGELFF	TGTGCCAGCAGCTTAGTAGGGACTAGCCTCGCCGGGGAGCTGTTTTTT	.	TRBD2	TRBJ2-2	TRBV7-8
CAISESKGTSGETQYF	TGTGCCATCAGTGAGTCGAAGGGGACTAGCGGAGAGACCCAGTACTTC	many	TRBD2	TRBJ2-5	TRBV10-3
CASRDGTSGREGSTDTQYF	TGTGCCAGCAGGGACGGGACTAGCGGGAGAGAAGGAAGCACAGATACGCAGTATTTT	.	TRBD2	TRBJ2-3	TRBV27
CASSPTSGGPYTGELFF	TGTGCCAGCAGTCCGACTAGCGGGGGGCCGTATACCGGGGAGCTGTTTTTT	few	TRBD2	TRBJ2-2	TRBV2
CASRGQGVNTEAFF	TGCGCCAGCAGGGGACAGGGGGTAAACACTGAAGCTTTCTTT	many	TRBD1	TRBJ1-1	TRBV5-1
CASSGSGGTYNEQFF	TGTGCCAGCAGCGGGTCAGGGGGGACCTACAATGAGCAGTTCTTC	many	.	TRBJ2-1	TRBV9
CASRPSSVSYEQYF	TGTGCCAGCAGGCCCTCTAGCGTCTCCTACGAGCAGTACTTC	many	.	TRBJ2-7	TRBV3-1
CCARDIVRGTSGINNEQFF	TGCTGTGCTAGAGATATAGTGAGAGGGACTAGCGGAATAAACAATGAGCAGTTCTTC	.	TRBD2	TRBJ2-1	TRBV20-1
CASSLGRTTTDTQYF	TGCGCCAGCAGCTTGGGACGGACAACCACAGATACGCAGTATTTT	many	.	TRBJ2-3	TRBV5-1
CASSQVFKSGRITEAFF	TGCGCCAGCAGCCAAGTGTTTAAGTCGGGACGGATCACTGAAGCTTTCTTT	.	.	TRBJ1-1	TRBV4-1
CASSLWGGANRNEQFF	TGTGCCAGCAGTTTATGGGGGGGGGCAAATCGGAATGAGCAGTTCTTC	many	.	TRBJ2-1	TRBV12-3/TRBV12-4
CASSYSSLAGGPVSYNEQFF	TGTGCCAGCAGTTACTCGTCCCTAGCGGGAGGGCCGGTATCCTACAATGAGCAGTTCTTC	.	TRBD2	TRBJ2-1	TRBV6-2/TRBV6-3
CASSGLAGGRRREQYF	TGTGCCAGCAGTGGACTAGCGGGGGGAAGGAGACGCGAGCAGTACTTC	many	TRBD2	TRBJ2-7	TRBV6-1
CASSSHGGDNQPQHF	TGTGCCAGCAGCTCCCACGGAGGGGACAATCAGCCCCAGCATTTT	many	.	TRBJ1-5	TRBV9
CASRAIVSSYEQYF	TGTGCCAGCCGCGCGATAGTCAGCTCCTACGAGCAGTACTTC	.	.	TRBJ2-7	TRBV6-1
CASSPSQTHSKNIQYF	TGTGCCAGCAGCCCTTCCCAGACGCACTCTAAAAACATTCAGTACTTC	many	.	TRBJ2-4	TRBV12-3/TRBV12-4
CASSEQGARETQYF	TGCGCCAGCAGTGAGCAGGGGGCGAGGGAGACCCAGTACTTC	few	TRBD1	TRBJ2-5	TRBV10-1
CASSLTGAPDTQYF	TGTGCCAGCAGCCTGACAGGGGCCCCAGATACGCAGTATTTT	few	TRBD1	TRBJ2-3	TRBV5-8
CASSQGLAETQYF	TGCGCCAGCAGCCAAGGACTAGCGGAGACCCAGTACTTC	many	TRBD2	TRBJ2-5	TRBV4-3
CASSDRGGYGYTF	TGTGCCAGCAGCGACAGGGGGGGGTATGGCTACACCTTC	few	TRBD1	TRBJ1-2	TRBV27
CASTSGIGETQYF	TGTGCCAGCACTAGCGGAATCGGGGAGACCCAGTACTTC	few	TRBD2	TRBJ2-5	TRBV11-3
CASSLTSTDTQYF	TGCGCCAGCAGCTTGACGAGCACAGATACGCAGTATTTT	many	.	TRBJ2-3	TRBV5-1
CSAPGQGIRLGYTF	TGCAGTGCCCCGGGACAGGGTATTCGTCTTGGCTACACCTTC	many	TRBD1	TRBJ1-2	TRBV20-1
CASSGGGGSSDTQYF	TGCGCCAGCAGTGGAGGAGGCGGTAGCAGCGATACGCAGTATTTT	few	.	TRBJ2-3	TRBV10-1
CASSHSRQRQETQYF	TGTGCCAGCAGCCATTCAAGACAGAGACAAGAGACCCAGTACTTC	.	.	TRBJ2-5	TRBV7-9
CSVDVLAGVPDTQYF	TGCAGCGTAGATGTTCTAGCGGGGGTCCCAGATACGCAGTATTTT	many	TRBD2	TRBJ2-3	TRBV29-1
CASSLGGHSGEQYF	TGTGCCAGCAGCTTAGGGGGACATAGTGGCGAGCAGTACTTC	.	.	TRBJ2-7	TRBV7-2
CASSWTSGLAGPTGELFF	TGTGCCAGCAGTTGGACGTCCGGACTAGCGGGGCCCACCGGGGAGCTGTTTTTT	few	TRBD2	TRBJ2-2	TRBV6-5
CASIRAGNGANVLTF	TGTGCCAGCATTAGGGCAGGGAACGGGGCCAACGTCCTGACTTTC	.	.	TRBJ2-6	TRBV28